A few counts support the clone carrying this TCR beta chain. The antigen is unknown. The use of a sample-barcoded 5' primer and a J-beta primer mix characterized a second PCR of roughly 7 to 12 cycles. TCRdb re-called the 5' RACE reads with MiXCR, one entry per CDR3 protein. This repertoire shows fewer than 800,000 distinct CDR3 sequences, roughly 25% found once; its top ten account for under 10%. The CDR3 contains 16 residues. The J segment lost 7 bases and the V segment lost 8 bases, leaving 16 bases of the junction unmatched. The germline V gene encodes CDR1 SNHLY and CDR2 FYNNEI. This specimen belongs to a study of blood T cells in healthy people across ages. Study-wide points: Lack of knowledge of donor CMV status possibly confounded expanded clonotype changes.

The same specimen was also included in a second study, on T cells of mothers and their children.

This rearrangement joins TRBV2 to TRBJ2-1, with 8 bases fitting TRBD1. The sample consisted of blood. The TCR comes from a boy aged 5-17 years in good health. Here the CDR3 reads CASYLAARQGQNEQFF. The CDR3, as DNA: TGTGCCAGCTACCTGGCAGCGCGACAGGGGCAGAATGAGCAGTTCTTC.